This T cell receptor beta chain was captured by sequencing in a study of blood T cell repertoires in COVID-19. Study overall: Samples came from the United States, Italy and Spain, spanning acute and convalescent COVID-19. PBMCs, B-cell-depleted T cells, or T cells provided the cDNA or gDNA that made up the material.

Per germline, CDR1 SNHLY and CDR2 FYNNEI. The CDR3 contains 15 residues. Trimming shortened V by 0 bases and J by 6 bases, and 14 bases separated the two germline ends. In the authors' workflow: For nucleated cells, counts were estimated from reference gene primer amplification. Only in-frame clones appear in the TCRdb table, and some are missing; sequencing was by immunoSEQ multiplex PCR. That table supplies the V and J calls and clone size; D and trimming were determined from the DNA. The data show approximately 50,000 clones, around 85% seen once. This chain connects TRBV2 to TRBJ1-2, with D possibly TRBD1 on 5 matching bases. The TCR originated in a woman aged 80 or older with acute or convalescent COVID-19. The sequenced sample was peripheral blood. CDR3 protein: CASSEAQLWGDGYTF. The DNA of the CDR3 is TGTGCCAGCAGTGAAGCGCAACTGTGGGGGGATGGCTACACCTTC.